A single sample gave rise to the 5 T cell receptor beta chains below, sequenced in a study of early T cells in non-severe SARS-CoV-2 infection. TCRdb used MiXCR to reprocess the 5' RACE reads, holding one entry per CDR3 protein. The sample records some 60,000 distinct CDR3 sequences, 10% being singletons. Material for sequencing was whole blood. Receptor source: an adult who was a healthcare worker with PCR-confirmed SARS-CoV-2 infection or an uninfected control (not recorded which).

This clonotype was observed at least ten times. The chain recombines TRBV10-3 with TRBJ2-2; D might be TRBD2 (5 bases). The CDR3 length is 12 residues. CDR1 is ENHRY and CDR2 is SYGVKD in the germline V gene. V was shortened by 10 bases and J by 5 bases, with 11 bases between the two germline ends. CDR3 bases: TGTGCCACCGGACTCCGGACCGGGGAGCTGTTTTTT. Amino acids: CATGLRTGELFF.

The chain recombines TRBV29-1 with TRBJ1-2; tentatively, D is TRBD1 (6 bases). Trimming left V 6 bases short and J 7 bases short, with 15 bases between. The CDR3 has 12 amino acids. CDR1 and CDR2 (germline): SQVTM, ANQGSEA. CDR3 DNA sequence: TGCAGCGTAGGTCTCGGGGGCTCTGGCTACACCTTC. This sequence encodes CSVGLGGSGYTF.

The rearrangement uses TRBV20-1 and TRBJ2-1; the match to TRBD1 covers 7 bases. This CDR3 comprises 12 residues. V gave up 5 bases and J gave up 10 bases; unmatched junction bases: 8. Germline V CDR1 and CDR2: DFQATT, SNEGSKA (reference sequence). The CDR3 spells CSASQGRREQFF. The CDR3 nucleotides read TGCAGTGCTTCACAGGGGCGTCGGGAGCAGTTCTTC.

The V and J genes are TRBV20-1 and TRBJ1-5; perhaps TRBD1 as D (5 bases). CDR1 is DFQATT and CDR2 is SNEGSKA in the germline V gene (reference sequence). Trimming cost V 6 bases and J 0 bases, with 6 bases left between them. This CDR3 spans 12 amino acids. In nucleotides, the CDR3 is TGCAGTGCCAGGGCTAGCAATCAGCCCCAGCATTTT. Translation: CSARASNQPQHF.

This clonotype turned up a few times. The V and J genes are TRBV5-1 and TRBJ1-4; D call uncertain. Trimming took off 0 bases at V and 7 bases at J, with 10 bases between the two ends. CDR1 and CDR2 from the germline V gene are SGHRS and YFSETQ. The CDR3 length is 14 residues. CDR3 nucleotide sequence: TGCGCCAGCAGCTTGGAAGGGCTCGGTGAAAAACTGTTTTTT. Translation gives CASSLEGLGEKLFF.